Listed here is a single T cell receptor (beta chain). Its antigen is currently unknown. The data originate from a study of shared clonotypes between healthy human individuals. Study as a whole: Every donor yielded three CD4 naive, three CD4 memory, two CD8 naive and one CD8 memory plate.

Germline values: CDR1 SNHLY, CDR2 FYNNEI. Unmatched junction bases numbered 4, after V lost 9 bases and J lost 2 bases. The CDR3 is made up of 15 amino acids. This table comes from immunoSEQ multiplex PCR, and its TCRdb copy is limited to in-frame clones, with some not included. The sample lists under 2.5 million clones; around 90% were seen once. Study conclusions and caveats: Of the naive CD4 clonotypes, around 4.8% were shared across a handful of donors. The small donor group covered limited genetic and exposure diversity. A reduction in generation probabilities was seen for non-shared clonotypes relative to those shared by all four donors.

The sequenced sample consisted of naive CD4+ T cells from PBMCs. The subset was: CD45RA+ positively selected. The chain joins TRBV2 to TRBJ2-6, with 10 bases lining up with TRBD1. This TCR was sampled from a man aged 18 to 30 in good health. Some clones in this sample may be carry-over from other donors' samples. Written as DNA, the CDR3 is TGTGCCAGTGACAGGGGGCTCCCTGGGGCCAACGTCCTGACTTTC. Protein: CASDRGLPGANVLTF.